This TCR beta chain stems from a study of blood T cell repertoires in COVID-19. Background on the study: PBMCs, B-cell-depleted T cells, or T cells were the source of the cDNA or gDNA that made up the material.

Original processing notes: Estimated nucleated cell counts came from reference gene primer amplification. Profiled with immunoSEQ multiplex PCR; TCRdb holds only in-frame clones, not every one. V and J calls and clone size follow that table, whereas D and trimming were derived from the DNA. The sample has over 120,000 clones, roughly 80% seen once. The receptor was derived from a woman aged 50 to 65 who had recovered from COVID-19. Sequencing was done on a sample of PBMCs or T cells enriched from blood (not recorded which).

CDR3 sequence: CASSQSKTVNTEAFF. The CDR3 nucleotides read TGCGCCAGCAGCCAAAGTAAGACAGTCAACACTGAAGCTTTCTTT. The rearrangement links TRBV4-1 to TRBJ1-1; a possible D gene is TRBD1 (5 bases). Deletions cut 2 bases from V and 2 bases from J, with 12 bases between. This CDR3 is built from 15 residues. Germline CDR1 reads MGHRA; CDR2 reads YSYEKL.